A selection of T cell receptor beta chains follows, all from one sample in a study of blood T cells in healthy people across ages. TCRdb re-analysed the 5' RACE reads in MiXCR, keeping a single row per CDR3 protein. The repertoire holds 1.5 million to 2 million distinct CDR3 sequences, with about 50% as singletons. Input material: blood. All receptors come from a woman aged 40 to 49 in good health. CDR3s include the opening cysteine and the closing phenylalanine or tryptophan. The D gene is left open where the match is weak. Size is stated for part of the rows, as once, few or many counts, or as a class when the clone is expanded.

V: TRBV10-3; J: TRBJ1-1; D: .; size: .; DNA: TGTGCCATCAGTGGGACAGCTGAAGCTTTCTTT; CDR3: CAISGTAEAFF
V: TRBV29-1; J: TRBJ1-2; D: TRBD1; size: .; DNA: TGCAGCGTTGGCCGTATTACAACGGACAGGGCGGATGGCTACACCTTC; CDR3: CSVGRITTDRADGYTF
V: TRBV7-6; J: TRBJ2-3; D: TRBD2; size: few; DNA: TGTGCCAGCAGGTCAAATGGGGCGGGGGAGAGCACAGATACGCAGTATTTT; CDR3: CASRSNGAGESTDTQYF
V: TRBV7-2; J: TRBJ2-3; D: TRBD2; size: once; DNA: TGTGCCAGCAGCTTAGCCGGCGGGGGGGCCGCAGATGCGCAGTATTTT; CDR3: CASSLAGGGAADAQYF
V: TRBV20-1; J: TRBJ1-6; D: .; size: once; DNA: TGCAGTGTCCCAATGGGGAGCTCCTATAATTCACCCCTCCACTTT; CDR3: CSVPMGSSYNSPLHF
V: TRBV18; J: TRBJ2-7; D: TRBD1; size: .; DNA: TGTGCCAGCTCACCAGCCTTCCACAGGGGTAGTTACGAGCAGTACTTC; CDR3: CASSPAFHRGSYEQYF
V: TRBV7-2; J: TRBJ2-7; D: .; size: .; DNA: TGTGCCAGCAGCGCCCGGAGGGGTAACTACGAGCAGTACTTC; CDR3: CASSARRGNYEQYF
V: TRBV18; J: TRBJ2-1; D: TRBD2; size: few; DNA: TGTGCCAGCTCACCACTGGCGGGGGAAGACGAGCAGTTCTTC; CDR3: CASSPLAGEDEQFF
V: TRBV27; J: TRBJ2-7; D: .; size: .; DNA: TGTGCCAGCAGCTCAACGAGGGGTTGGCACGAGCAGTACTTC; CDR3: CASSSTRGWHEQYF
V: TRBV19; J: TRBJ2-5; D: .; size: .; DNA: TGTGCCAGTAGTGCCCCAGACGGGGCGGCAGAGACCCAGTACTTC; CDR3: CASSAPDGAAETQYF
V: TRBV6-6; J: TRBJ2-5; D: .; size: few; DNA: TGTGCCAGCAGCTCAACCCTCACCGATAAGACCCAGTACTTC; CDR3: CASSSTLTDKTQYF
V: TRBV6-2/TRBV6-3; J: TRBJ2-5; D: TRBD2; size: .; DNA: TGTGCCAGCAGTTACATCGGACTAGTGCAAGAGACCCAGTACTTC; CDR3: CASSYIGLVQETQYF
V: TRBV5-1; J: TRBJ2-1; D: .; size: .; DNA: TGCGCCAGCAGCTCGAACACCGGGACCCTGGTCTACAATGAGCAGTTCTTC; CDR3: CASSSNTGTLVYNEQFF
V: TRBV3-1; J: TRBJ1-1; D: TRBD1; size: .; DNA: TGTGCCAGCAGCCAAGTGGCAGGGGGCGCCGGAAGGTCCAACACTGAAGCTTTCTTT; CDR3: CASSQVAGGAGRSNTEAFF
V: TRBV4-3; J: TRBJ1-6; D: .; size: .; DNA: TGCGCCAGCAGCCCCACGGGAGCCCATAATTCACCCCTCCACTTT; CDR3: CASSPTGAHNSPLHF
V: TRBV7-2; J: TRBJ2-3; D: .; size: .; DNA: TGTGCCAGCAGCTTAAGTGGACAAAAAAGCACAGATACGCAGTATTTT; CDR3: CASSLSGQKSTDTQYF
V: TRBV10-3; J: TRBJ2-5; D: TRBD2; size: .; DNA: TGTGCCACCGGGGGGGGTCAAGAGACCCAGTACTTC; CDR3: CATGGGQETQYF
V: TRBV28; J: TRBJ2-3; D: .; size: .; DNA: TGTGCCAGCAGTTACGGACCGACCGGAGCAAGCACAGATACGCAGTATTTT; CDR3: CASSYGPTGASTDTQYF
V: TRBV7-2; J: TRBJ2-1; D: .; size: .; DNA: TGTGCCAGCAGCTTAAAACCTTTGGGGGAGCAGTTCTTC; CDR3: CASSLKPLGEQFF
V: TRBV24-1; J: TRBJ2-3; D: TRBD1; size: .; DNA: TGTGCCACCAGTGATATACCCGGGACAGGGGCTACAGATGCGCAGTATTTT; CDR3: CATSDIPGTGATDAQYF
V: TRBV7-6; J: TRBJ2-5; D: .; size: .; DNA: TGTGCCAGCAGCTTAGGGGGGTTTGTGGAGACCCAGTACTTC; CDR3: CASSLGGFVETQYF
V: TRBV6-5; J: TRBJ1-2; D: .; size: .; DNA: TGTGCCAGCAGCCCGAGGGGGGTAGATGGCTACACCTTC; CDR3: CASSPRGVDGYTF
V: TRBV7-2; J: TRBJ2-5; D: .; size: few; DNA: TGTGCCAGCAGCTTATTTATTACGGAGACCCAGTACTTC; CDR3: CASSLFITETQYF
V: TRBV20-1; J: TRBJ2-7; D: .; size: .; DNA: TGCAGTGCCAAATCGGGGGCCATCTACTACGAGCAGTACTTC; CDR3: CSAKSGAIYYEQYF
V: TRBV6-5; J: TRBJ2-7; D: .; size: few; DNA: TGTGCCAGCAGTTACTCGATATCGCACCAGCAGTACTTC; CDR3: CASSYSISHQQYF
V: TRBV18; J: TRBJ2-5; D: .; size: few; DNA: TGTGCCAGCAGCCCAAGCCTGGCTGAGACCCAGTACTTC; CDR3: CASSPSLAETQYF
V: TRBV6-2/TRBV6-3; J: TRBJ1-6; D: .; size: .; DNA: TGTGCCAGCAGTTACCCCCGGGGCAATTCACCCCTCCACTTT; CDR3: CASSYPRGNSPLHF